This T cell receptor (beta chain) stems from a study of vaccination and CD4 T cells after COVID-19 (dated 2022 in TCRdb). About the study as a whole: Every convalescent patient had a positive nasal swab PCR test for SARS-CoV-2, with mild disease in eight to ten patients and severe disease in one. Six males and four females were included in the convalescent cohort, with two Hispanic individuals, seven Caucasians, two Asians and one multiracial person represented. Participants got two doses of the Pfizer-BioNTech BNT162b2 vaccine (n=8) or two doses of the Moderna mRNA-1273 vaccine (n=2). Post-COVID blood samples from convalescent patients were collected a median of about 110 days after diagnosis, with a range of roughly 35 to 170 days. Post-vaccine blood samples were taken a median of 72 days after the second vaccine dose, with a range of roughly 13 to 250 days. The cultures were stimulated with overlapping spike peptide pools from SARS-CoV-2 and from the common cold coronaviruses HCoV-NL63, HCoV-OC43 and HCoV-229E. In control cultures, a CEFX viral epitope pool was used as positive control, an HIV-1 Nef peptide pool was used as negative control, or no peptide was added. In under twelve COVID-19 convalescent patients and a few infection-naive healthy vaccine recipients, researchers compared the spike-specific CD4+ TCR repertoire from before mRNA vaccination with the repertoire from after.

Trimming takes 3 bases off V and 8 bases off J; junction bases not matched to a gene: 4. Including the terminal cysteine and phenylalanine, the CDR3 comprises 14 residues. This entry keeps only the CDR3 DNA: 42 bases, framed from base 1. Based on the germline V gene, the CDR1 and CDR2 sequences are SGHTA and FQGNSA. The treatment or condition label, as the study defines it: approximately 9-day PBMC culture with coronavirus spike peptide pools or control peptides (ViraFEST assay). To expand antigen-specific T cells with peptide pools and then pick out the expanded clonotypes through TCR sequencing, the study relied on the ViraFEST assay. The positive SARS-CoV-2 PCR tests of the convalescent patients were dated from March to December 2020, before the Alpha, Beta and Delta variants emerged in the United States. PBMCs were cultured at about 2 million per well in IMDM supplemented with about 5% human AB serum and about 10 IU/ml IL-2, with about 10 ug/ml peptide pools added. Half of the culture medium was replaced with fresh IL-2-containing medium on days 3 and 7. CD4+ T cells were isolated after roughly eleven days of culture through negative selection using the EasySep CD4+ T cell isolation kit. Ficoll-Paque Plus gradient centrifugation was used to isolate PBMCs from whole blood, and the isolated PBMCs were then either used fresh or cryopreserved at -140C. Triplicate wells were generally used for each culture condition.

This clonotype is considered large (0.1 to 1%). Its antigen is not yet known. No base quality information exists; no much larger clone differs at one position. The library was produced with PCR. DNA from cultured CD4+ T cells was subjected to TCR sequencing with the Oncomine TCR Beta short-read assay at the Johns Hopkins FTIC core. The QIAamp micro DNA kit was used to extract genomic DNA from the cultured CD4+ T cells. Oncomine TCR Beta libraries from cultured CD4+ T cells were pooled with unique dual indexes and sequenced on an Illumina iSeq 100. The study's processing was this. Non-productive sequences were filtered out, and CDR3s that did not start with C, did not end with F or W, or were shorter than 7 amino acids were discarded. Antigen-specific clonotypes were identified with the MANAFEST web application by comparing peptide-stimulated wells with reference and other culture wells. To be called positive, a clone needed an FDR below 0.05, an odds ratio above 5, and a productive frequency above 0.1% in at least two of three replicate wells. A clonotype counted as cross-reactive if it showed significant expansion both in the SARS-CoV-2 spike wells and in at least one common cold coronavirus spike condition. Levenshtein distances (stringdist) and unrooted phylogenetic trees (ape) in R version 3.6.1 were used to assess CDR3 homology. The public reads were reprocessed in TCRdb via fastp at Q25 and MiXCR, keeping in-frame beta chains. Under each unique CDR3 protein, matching rows form one entry showing the most common genes and DNA. The V and J calls reflect TCRdb's pipeline rather than the authors' work. For this sample there are 21,000 or so distinct CDR3 sequences; under 75% appear just once. Of the sample, roughly 8.7% falls within the top ten clones.

The paper's findings and limits, for the study overall: In convalescent patients, a median roughly 85% of post-vaccine SARS-CoV-2-reactive clones were detected only after vaccination, and vaccine-specific priming was suggested by this finding. Although the median number of SARS-CoV-2-reactive clonotypes went up from 20 to 25 after infection to about 38 after vaccination, the increase was not significant. Nearly all vaccine-specific clones in convalescent patients (304 of 307) were mono-reactive for SARS-CoV-2 spike rather than cross-reactive with common cold coronaviruses. The number of convalescent patients in the study was relatively small, and the study did not examine early timepoints following natural infection.

Rearrangement joined TRBV7-2 to TRBJ1-2, and 12 bases in between align with TRBD1. This receptor was identified in a human donor who had recovered from COVID-19. The sample consisted of CD4+ T cells from blood, cultured in vitro. The DNA reads TGTGCCAGCAGCTTTTGGGACAGGGGGCAAGGCTACACCTTC. Its translation reads: CASSFWDRGQGYTF.